This TCR beta chain was captured by sequencing in a study of persistence of HIV-infected CD4 T cells (TCRdb year 2020). Study-level background: Suppressive ART had been received by participants for a median of 8 years. The study isolated CMV- and HIV-1 Gag-responding CD4+ T cells from ART-treated individuals to examine antigen-driven clonal expansion of HIV-1-infected cells. Cross-participant TCR cluster analysis included 8 or 9 participants for CMV and 6 or 7 participants for Gag. Anti-CD3/anti-CD28 stimulation activated a higher proportion of cells, with a lower memory fraction, than antigen stimulation. Apart from a couple of participants who underwent leukapheresis at a single time point, peripheral blood samples of up to about 180 mL were collected from participants at multiple time points. TCRbeta sequencing assessed the clonality of all cells in each sorted population, while proviral sequencing assessed the clonality of infected cells. General conclusions and limits of the study: The study involved few individuals and tested only a limited range of antigens. Significantly lower TCRbeta richness was observed in CMV- and Gag-responding cells than in anti-CD3/anti-CD28-responding cells, and higher oligoclonality was observed in CMV-responding cells than in CD3/CD28-stimulated and Gag-responding cells. Bulk TCR analyses could not be restricted to the rare CMV-responding cells that actually carried HIV-1 proviruses. Degenerate expanded CDR3beta sequences were enriched in antigen-responding cells, suggesting convergent selection of CD4+ responses to CMV and Gag. Within the same sorted populations, how oligoclonal the TCRs were correlated with how oligoclonal the proviruses were.

The treatment or condition label, as the study defines it: suppressive antiretroviral therapy. As a nonspecific positive control representing the CD4+ T cell repertoire, cells were stimulated with anti-CD3/anti-CD28 magnetic beads. Responding CD4+ T cells were sorted on the basis of upregulation of both CD40 ligand and CD69. HIV-1-infected adults in whom suppressive ART had been started during chronic infection were enrolled as participants. For at least 4 years, participants had undetectable plasma HIV-1 RNA, below 50 copies/mL. To be included, a participant needed positive CMV serology and a CD4+ T cell count above 400 cells/uL. Before stimulation, PBMCs were isolated using density centrifugation and depleted of CD8+ T cells. Stimulation of CD8-depleted PBMCs was carried out for over 15 hours with anti-CD28/CD49d costimulation, CD40-blocking antibody and enfuvirtide, to prevent new infections. Cell sorting was performed on a Beckman Coulter MoFlo Legacy or XDP sorter, and dead cells were excluded with propidium iodide. The QIAamp DNA Mini Kit was used for genomic DNA extraction from samples above one million cells, and the Quick-DNA Microprep Kit was used otherwise.

The sample holds a few counts of this clone. Its antigen remains unidentified. Qualities for individual bases were not recorded, and no much larger clone is one base off. Counted from cysteine to phenylalanine, this CDR3 has 17 amino acids. CDR3 DNA only is kept here, 51 bases in frame from base 1. V is cut back by 7 bases and J by 4 bases, with 9 bases in the junction unmatched. As encoded in the germline V gene (reference sequence), CDR1 is MNHEY while CDR2 is SMNVEV. TCRbeta repertoires were sequenced from genomic DNA with the immunoSEQ hsTCRB assay version 4 in survey mode. For TCRbeta sequencing, genomic DNA was diluted to approximately 10 ng/uL, with up to about 1 ug used per sample. The authors' pipeline ran thus. TCRbeta data were analyzed in ImmunoSeq Analyzer 3.0, with diversity computed on productive nucleotide rearrangements. Using the Immunarch R package, the improved Chao index served to estimate lower-bound TCR diversity and the Gini coefficient served to estimate clonality. Different nucleotide rearrangements encoding the same CDR3beta amino acid sequence were treated as distinct clonotypes. Differential abundance analysis identified TCRbeta sequences significantly enriched in antigen-responding cells relative to anti-CD3/anti-CD28-activated cells. TCRs were clustered by predicted peptide-MHC specificity with GLIPH2, both within individual participants and across merged participant data sets. TCRdb stores this immuneACCESS table with in-frame sequences only. Part of the clones is absent; in the studies checked, under half of the shortfall reflects unresolved V genes, and no reason is known for the rest. V, J and clone size derive from that table, while D and trimming were established from the DNA sequence. The sample includes around 40,000 clones, with about 88% observed a single time. 0.47% of the sample lies in the top ten.

This receptor was taken from an adult woman with HIV who was CMV-seropositive. The chain is made from TRBV27 and TRBJ2-6; the central 11 bases match TRBD1. Source: CD4+ T cells sorted from PBMCs after roughly 18-hour stimulation, taken from a patient who received antiretroviral therapy. The cell subset or site label, as the study defines it: CD40L+CD69+ CD4 T cells responding to anti-CD3/anti-CD28 beads, representing the overall repertoire. The CDR3: CASKHGQGAAGANVLTF. In nucleotides, the sequence is TGTGCCAGCAAACATGGACAGGGGGCTGCAGGGGCCAACGTCCTGACTTTC.